This passage covers 25 T cell receptor beta chains from one sample sequenced in a study of response to subunit inactivated influenza vaccine. TCRdb used MiXCR to reprocess the RT-PCR reads, holding one entry per CDR3 protein. The table shows 530,000 or so distinct CDR3 sequences, with 12% occurring only once. This material consisted of PBMCs from blood, taken on the day of vaccination. The source is a man between 45 and 60 years old who received an inactivated influenza vaccine.

This clonotype has a count of ten or more. This chain links TRBV27 with TRBJ2-3; maybe TRBD1 (5 bases). The CDR3 covers 14 residues. The V and J ends lost 3 bases and 0 bases respectively, with 7 bases between them. Germline CDR1 is MNHEY and CDR2 is SMNVEV (reference sequence). The CDR3 loop reads CASSFYRSTDTQYF. The DNA of the CDR3 is TGTGCCAGCAGTTTTTACAGGAGCACAGATACGCAGTATTTT.

This clonotype was detected a few times. The chain recombines TRBV4-1 with TRBJ2-7; 11 bases map to TRBD1. V shed 5 bases and J 3 bases; nucleotides not matched to a gene: 6. The CDR3 consists of 15 residues. CDR1 is MGHRA, CDR2 YSYEKL, per germline. The chain's CDR3 is CASSGRDRGVYEQYF. CDR3 nucleotides: TGCGCCAGCAGCGGCCGGGACAGGGGGGTCTACGAGCAGTACTTC.

The sample holds one count of this clonotype. The chain carries TRBV9 and TRBJ2-2; possible D gene TRBD1, 6 bases. Germline-derived CDR1 and CDR2 are SGDLS and YYNGEE. Trimming pared 4 bases from V and 0 bases from J, leaving 16 bases between. This CDR3 spans 17 amino acids. CDR3 in DNA: TGTGCCAGCAGCTTACAGATGAAGGGGGCGAACACCGGGGAGCTGTTTTTT. Translating it yields CASSLQMKGANTGELFF.

This clonotype was observed a handful of times. This rearrangement joins TRBV12-3 or TRBV12-4 to TRBJ2-7, with D tentatively TRBD1 or TRBD2 (5 bases each). V dropped 3 bases and J dropped 4 bases, with 10 bases sitting between them. This CDR3 has 13 residues. Here the CDR3 DNA reads TGTGCCAGCAGTTTGAGGGGAGAGTACGAGCAGTACTTC. It encodes CASSLRGEYEQYF.

In its sample, this clonotype was seen a few times. The chain is built from TRBV5-1 and TRBJ2-1; 12 nucleotides align to TRBD2. The CDR3 is 14 amino acids. The germline V gene has CDR1 SGHRS and CDR2 YFSETQ. With V trimmed by 6 bases and J by 5 bases, 3 bases remained unmatched. The CDR3 DNA reads TGCGCCAGCAAGACTAGCGGGAGACACAATGAGCAGTTCTTC. Translated, it gives CASKTSGRHNEQFF.

The gene calls are TRBV20-1 and TRBJ1-1; D perhaps matches TRBD1 (5 bases). Trimming pared 6 bases from V and 0 bases from J, leaving 8 bases between. The CDR3 covers 12 residues. The germline CDR1 and CDR2 sequences are DFQATT and SNEGSKA (reference sequence). For the CDR3, the DNA is TGCAGTGCCGCACAGGTGAACACTGAAGCTTTCTTT. Translating gives CSAAQVNTEAFF.

This clonotype was seen a handful of times. V is TRBV4-1 and J is TRBJ2-3, with unresolved D. The CDR3 extends over 15 amino acids. V shed 1 base and J shed 2 bases, with 10 bases lying between them. CDR1 is MGHRA and CDR2 is YSYEKL in the germline V gene. The CDR3 reads CASSQGHIYTDTQYF. The CDR3 nucleotides are TGCGCCAGCAGCCAAGGACATATCTACACAGATACGCAGTATTTT.

CDR3 sequence: CASSVDVAGAYNEQFF. The CDR3 nucleotides read TGTGCCAGCAGCGTAGACGTAGCGGGGGCCTACAATGAGCAGTTCTTC. The rearrangement links TRBV9 to TRBJ2-1, with 9 bases fitting TRBD2. Unmatched junction bases numbered 3, after V lost 0 bases and J lost 2 bases. Germline CDR1 reads SGDLS; CDR2 reads YYNGEE. This CDR3 spans 16 amino acids. The full variable domain, with the rest looked up from reference TRBV9 and TRBJ2-1, is DSGVTQTPKHLITATGQRVTLRCSPRSGDLSVYWYQQSLDQGLQFLIQYYNGEERAKGNILERFSAQQFPDLHSELNLSSLELGDSALYFCASSVDVAGAYNEQFFGPGTRLTVL.

This chain uses TRBV20-1 with TRBJ2-3; 10 nucleotides align to TRBD1. The V and J ends lost 6 bases and 2 bases, in that order; junction bases with no gene match: 5. This CDR3 spans 14 amino acids. Germline CDR1 DFQATT, CDR2 SNEGSKA (reference sequence). Here the CDR3 reads CSAETGGVTDTQYF. The CDR3 region has the DNA TGCAGTGCGGAGACAGGGGGCGTCACAGATACGCAGTATTTT.

This clonotype appeared many times. The chain employs TRBV10-3 and TRBJ2-3; TRBD2 might be the D (6 bases). CDR1 ENHRY and CDR2 SYGVKD come from the germline V gene. This CDR3 contains 14 residues. Trimming removed 6 bases at V and 4 bases at J, with 14 bases between. The CDR3 protein is CAISAGSVSDTQYF. The CDR3 nucleotides are TGTGCCATCAGCGCGGGGAGCGTATCAGATACGCAGTATTTT.

The V gene is TRBV10-2, the J gene TRBJ1-2; no clear D gene. The germline V and J ends were trimmed by 4 bases and 0 bases, with 12 bases remaining between them. Germline CDR1 reads WSHSY; CDR2 reads SAAADI. The CDR3 is made up of 15 amino acids. The DNA of the CDR3 is TGCGCCAGCAGTGTCTCTGCCACAGCTAACTATGGCTACACCTTC. Its translation is CASSVSATANYGYTF.

This clonotype turned up a few times. The V and J genes are TRBV7-2 and TRBJ2-7, with 7 bases lining up with TRBD1. The V segment lost 5 bases and the J segment 2 bases; nucleotides outside the gene matches: 15. CDR3 length equals 17 residues. CDR1 is SGHTA, CDR2 FQGNSA, per germline. The CDR3 DNA is TGTGCCAGCAGCCCGCGCCCGACAGGGTTTATCCCCTACGAGCAGTACTTC. Translation gives CASSPRPTGFIPYEQYF.

The chain has TRBV5-1 and TRBJ2-7; 9 bases line up with TRBD1. Per the germline V gene, CDR1 is SGHRS and CDR2 is YFSETQ. The CDR3 loop spans 15 amino acids. Trimming removed 2 bases from V and 4 bases from J; junction bases left unmatched: 7. The CDR3 DNA reads TGCGCCAGCAGCTTCGCCACAGGGGGCGATTACGAGCAGTACTTC. It yields the protein CASSFATGGDYEQYF. Variable domain in full (rest from reference TRBV5-1 and TRBJ2-7): KAGVTQTPRYLIKTRGQQVTLSCSPISGHRSVSWYQQTPGQGLQFLFEYFSETQRNKGNFPGRFSGRQFSNSRSEMNVSTLELGDSALYLCASSFATGGDYEQYFGPGTRLTVT.

This clonotype has a handful of counts. V and J are TRBV12-3 or TRBV12-4 and TRBJ2-1; no definite D call. The CDR3 runs 13 residues. Trimming left V 7 bases short and J 5 bases short, with 12 bases between. The CDR3 nucleotides read TGTGCCAGCACTCGCGACTCGAACAATGAGCAGTTCTTC. Amino acid sequence: CASTRDSNNEQFF.

As regards this clonotype: A much larger clone lies a single base off, so this may be a read error. The V and J genes are TRBV7-9 and TRBJ1-1; the D is unclear. The CDR3 has 12 residues. V lost 3 bases and J 1 base, leaving 3 bases between the germline ends. In germline, CDR1 is SEHNR, CDR2 FQNEAQ (reference sequence). The CDR3 here is CASSFENTEAFF. The CDR3, as DNA: TGTGCCAGCAGCTTTGAGAACACTGAAGCTTTCTTT.

The CDR3 reads CASSLRITGGYEQYF. CDR3 coding DNA: TGTGCCAGCAGTTTAAGGATAACAGGGGGCTACGAGCAGTACTTC. The rearrangement uses TRBV12-3 or TRBV12-4 and TRBJ2-7; 8 bases map to TRBD1. The CDR3 sequence is 15 residues long. J lost 3 bases, V lost 2 bases, and 6 bases had no gene match.

This clonotype was counted only a few times. This sequence joins TRBV20-1 and TRBJ1-2; 7 nucleotides line up with TRBD1. This CDR3 comprises 15 residues. The V and J ends lost 2 bases and 0 bases, in that order; junction bases with no gene match: 6. The germline V gene has CDR1 DFQATT and CDR2 SNEGSKA (reference sequence). The CDR3 nucleotides read TGCAGTGCTAGAAGGGACAGCGTTACTAACTATGGCTACACCTTC. Translating gives CSARRDSVTNYGYTF.

The gene calls are TRBV9 and TRBJ2-3, with D possibly being TRBD1 (7 bases). The CDR3 runs 21 residues. Trimming pared 4 bases from V and 4 bases from J, leaving 34 bases between. The germline CDR1 and CDR2 sequences are SGDLS and YYNGEE. The CDR3 reads CASSSRGFRGFQPGAPDTQYF. The CDR3 coding sequence is TGTGCCAGCAGCTCCCGGGGGTTCAGGGGGTTTCAACCCGGGGCCCCAGATACGCAGTATTTT. The full variable domain, completed using reference TRBV9 and TRBJ2-3, is DSGVTQTPKHLITATGQRVTLRCSPRSGDLSVYWYQQSLDQGLQFLIQYYNGEERAKGNILERFSAQQFPDLHSELNLSSLELGDSALYFCASSSRGFRGFQPGAPDTQYFGPGTRLTVL.

This chain connects TRBV6-5 to TRBJ2-1; 10 positions agree with TRBD1. From germline, CDR1 is MNHEY and CDR2 SVGAGI. This CDR3 has 16 residues. The V and J ends lost 4 bases and 10 bases, in that order; junction bases with no gene match: 13. CDR3 nucleotide sequence: TGTGCCAGCAGTTCAGCCCGGGACAGGGGTTCAGGGGAGCAGTTCTTC. Its protein is CASSSARDRGSGEQFF.

The chain links TRBV4-2 to TRBJ2-5, with 8 bases that match TRBD2. Germline CDR1 reads LGHNA; CDR2 reads YNFKEQ. CDR3 length: 14 amino acids. Trimming cost V 5 bases and J 5 bases; bases outside gene matches: 7. DNA for the CDR3: TGTGCCAGCAGCAAGCGGGGGCCCGGGGAGACCCAGTACTTC. Protein product: CASSKRGPGETQYF.

This clonotype appeared many times. The gene calls are TRBV12-5 and TRBJ2-1; D remains ambiguous. The length of the CDR3 is 17 residues. In germline, CDR1 is LGHNT, CDR2 FRNRAP. Trimming cost V 0 bases and J 4 bases, with 16 bases left between them. DNA of the CDR3: TGTGCTAGTGGTTTGGTAATCGGAGCTAACGGGTACAATGAGCAGTTCTTC. Translating gives CASGLVIGANGYNEQFF.

In this sample, this clonotype turned up many times. The V gene is TRBV4-3, the J gene TRBJ2-3; TRBD2 matches at 8 bases. The CDR3 totals 15 residues. From germline, CDR1 is LGHNA and CDR2 YSLEER. With V trimmed by 1 base and J by 4 bases, 4 bases remained unmatched. The CDR3 DNA sequence: TGCGCCAGCAGCCAAGCCGGGAGGGCCTCAGATACGCAGTATTTT. It codes for CASSQAGRASDTQYF.

On this clonotype itself: With a much larger clone just one base away, this may be a read error. The chain is built from TRBV12-3 or TRBV12-4 and TRBJ2-2; D not resolved. The CDR3 has 13 amino acids. V was trimmed by 4 bases and J by 6 bases, leaving 9 bases between them. Here the CDR3 DNA reads TGTGCCAGCAGTTGGGCCCGGTCCGGGGAGCTGTTTTTT. Its protein is CASSWARSGELFF.

V is TRBV29-1 and J is TRBJ2-7, with 8 positions matching TRBD2. Germline V CDR1 and CDR2: SQVTM, ANQGSEA. The CDR3 loop spans 15 amino acids. V dropped 5 bases and J dropped 0; count of bases not matched to a gene: 9. CDR3 residues: CSVLARREASYEQYF. CDR3 bases: TGCAGCGTTCTCGCCAGGCGGGAGGCCTCCTACGAGCAGTACTTC.

V and J are TRBV5-5 and TRBJ2-1, with D unclear. Trimming left V 0 bases short and J 0 bases short, with 13 bases between. From germline, CDR1 is SGHKS and CDR2 YYEKEE (reference sequence). The CDR3 has 17 residues. CDR3 loop: CASSLEELLSSYNEQFF. CDR3 sequence (DNA): TGTGCCAGCAGCTTGGAGGAGCTCCTGAGCTCCTACAATGAGCAGTTCTTC. The full variable domain, with the rest looked up from reference TRBV5-5 and TRBJ2-1, is DAGVTQSPTHLIKTRGQQVTLRCSPISGHKSVSWYQQVLGQGPQFIFQYYEKEERGRGNFPDRFSARQFPNYSSELNVNALLLGDSALYLCASSLEELLSSYNEQFFGPGTRLTVL.